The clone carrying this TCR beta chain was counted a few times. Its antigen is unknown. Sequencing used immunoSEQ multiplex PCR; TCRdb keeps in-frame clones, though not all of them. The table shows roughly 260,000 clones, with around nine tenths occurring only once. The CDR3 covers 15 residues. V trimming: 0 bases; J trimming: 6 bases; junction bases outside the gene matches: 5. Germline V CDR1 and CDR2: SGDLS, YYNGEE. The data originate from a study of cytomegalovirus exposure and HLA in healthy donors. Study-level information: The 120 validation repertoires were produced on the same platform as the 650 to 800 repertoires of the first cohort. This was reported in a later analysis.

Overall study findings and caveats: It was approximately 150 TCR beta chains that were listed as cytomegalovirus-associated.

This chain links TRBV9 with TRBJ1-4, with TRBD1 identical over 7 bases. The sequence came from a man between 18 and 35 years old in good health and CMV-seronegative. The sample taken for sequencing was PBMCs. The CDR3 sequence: CASSVAGRGDEKLFF. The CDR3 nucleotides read TGTGCCAGCAGCGTAGCTGGCAGGGGGGATGAAAAACTGTTTTTT.